The subject of this entry is one T cell receptor beta chain. Its target is unknown. Libraries were prepared by immunoSEQ multiplex PCR; TCRdb keeps only in-frame clonotypes and omits some of them. The sample holds about 870,000 clones, around 93% seen once. The naive CD8 subset, CD45RO-negative cells positively selected for CCR7, excluded terminally differentiated effector memory CD45RA+ cells. Everyone who donated was a Caucasian adult who lived in Nashville, Tennessee. Germline trimming cut 3 bases from V and 1 base from J; bases unmatched to any gene: 10. The CDR3 totals 16 residues. Per germline, CDR1 SGDLS and CDR2 YYNGEE. These data belong to a study of shared clonotypes between healthy human individuals. About the research overall: Aged 18 to 49, the donors were a couple of women and three men.

Study outcomes and limitations: Sharing across a few donors was seen in 4.5% to 6.5% of naive CD4 clonotypes.

The source material was naive CD8+ T cells sorted from blood. The receptor was derived from a man aged 25 to 40 in good health. The gene calls are TRBV9 and TRBJ2-7; 7 bases map to TRBD2. The chain's CDR3 is CASSASRLAESYEQYF. CDR3 bases: TGTGCCAGCAGCGCGTCTAGGCTAGCGGAGTCCTACGAGCAGTACTTC.